The next 5 T cell receptor beta chains were all read from a single sample in a study of regulatory T cells in long-lasting Graves disease. Combining iRepertoire HTBI primers with Arm-PCR of CDR3 regions, the authors built TCR beta libraries. TCRdb processed the multiplex PCR reads anew with MiXCR; each CDR3 protein has one entry. This sample yields roughly 320,000 distinct CDR3 sequences, of which roughly 17% are seen a single time; about 27% belongs to the top ten. Indicated time point: newly diagnosed GD, antithyroid drugs for less than 3 months. RNA extracted from PBMCs served as the sequencing template. This sample was also put to use in a study of T cells in Graves' hyperthyroidism and ophthalmopathy.

The input for sequencing was peripheral blood mononuclear cells (PBMCs), taken at new diagnosis, from a patient treated with antithyroid drugs. These TCRs come from a middle-aged man with Graves disease.

This clonotype has ten or more counts. This chain uses TRBV18 with TRBJ2-7; a weak D match, TRBD1 (5 bases). The CDR3 has 13 residues. Between the trimmed V and J ends, which lost 0 bases and 5 bases, there was a span of 8 bases. Per the germline V gene, CDR1 is KGHSH and CDR2 is LQKENI. The CDR3 nucleotides read TGTGCCAGCTCACCACCTCTGACAGACGAGCAGTACTTC. The encoded protein is CASSPPLTDEQYF.

Details on this clonotype: A read error is possible here, since a much larger clone lies one base away. The chain links TRBV5-1 to TRBJ1-6; 7 nucleotides align to TRBD1. V gave up 3 bases and J gave up 9 bases; unmatched junction bases: 6. The CDR3 is 14 residues long. Germline lookup yields CDR1 SGHRS and CDR2 YFSETQ. In DNA form, the CDR3 reads TGCGCCAGCAGCTGGACAGGAGACAGTTCACCCCTCCACTTT. The encoded protein is CASSWTGDSSPLHF.

This clonotype has at least ten counts. The chain couples TRBV6-9 to TRBJ1-1; maybe TRBD1 (5 bases). Looked up from germline, CDR1 is MNHGY and CDR2 is SVAAGI. The CDR3 totals 11 residues. V was trimmed by 4 bases and J by 8 bases, leaving 8 bases between them. In DNA, the CDR3 is TGTGCCAGCAGTTTGGGGGAGGAAGCTTTCTTT. Its protein product is CASSLGEEAFF.

The chain employs TRBV5-4 and TRBJ2-3, with 8 bases lining up with TRBD2. This CDR3 contains 16 residues. J lost 0 bases, V lost 4 bases, and 7 bases had no gene match. Germline V CDR1 and CDR2: SGHNT, YYREEE (reference sequence). CDR3 region: CASSVGGGTSTDTQYF. DNA of the CDR3: TGTGCCAGCAGCGTGGGCGGGGGGACTAGCACAGATACGCAGTATTTT.

Regarding this clonotype: A much larger clonotype is one base distant, so this may be a read error. The V call is TRBV12-3 or TRBV12-4, the J call TRBJ2-2, with D tentatively TRBD2 (6 bases). The CDR3 length is 18 residues. The V end lost 3 bases, the J end lost 1 base, and 18 bases lay between the germline ends. The CDR3 DNA sequence: TGTGCCAGCAGTTTGGTCGCCTGGGCTAGCGAGAACACCGGGGAGCTGTTTTTT. Protein sequence: CASSLVAWASENTGELFF.